A selection of T cell receptor beta chains follows, all from one sample in a study of blood T cell repertoires in COVID-19. Sequencing was performed with immunoSEQ multiplex PCR; in TCRdb, only in-frame clones are kept and a portion is missing. The sample contains hundreds of thousands of clones, 88% of which appear only once. Sequenced input: peripheral blood. Every receptor here comes from a woman in her thirties with COVID-19, enrolled during active disease. CDR3s include the opening cysteine and the closing phenylalanine or tryptophan. The order of the fields is CDR3 length, clone size, D gene, V gene, J gene, CDR3 DNA, CDR3 protein. A D gene is named only where the DNA matches it firmly. The size entry is marked missing in some rows and otherwise reads once, few, many or a size class.

15	.	.	TRBV6-1	TRBJ1-3	TGTGCCAGCAGTGAATTGGGGGGTTCTGGAAACACCATATATTTT	CASSELGGSGNTIYF
15	few	.	TRBV5-5	TRBJ2-7	TGTGCCAGCAGCTTGAAAATGTCGGGTGGCTACGAGCAGTACTTC	CASSLKMSGGYEQYF
14	once	TRBD2	TRBV2	TRBJ2-1	TGTGCCAGCCTTTCAACTAGCGGGAATAGTGAGCAGTTCTTC	CASLSTSGNSEQFF
15	.	.	TRBV21-1	TRBJ1-2	TGTGCCAGCAGCAAAGAAGGGGGCAGTAACTATGGCTACACCTTC	CASSKEGGSNYGYTF
14	.	.	TRBV7-9	TRBJ1-5	TGTGCCAGCAGCTTGGGCCACGGCTATCAGCCCCAGCATTTT	CASSLGHGYQPQHF
17	once	TRBD2	TRBV4-1	TRBJ2-3	TGCGCCAGCAGCCCCGGAGGGTTAGCGGGACTCGCAGATACGCAGTATTTT	CASSPGGLAGLADTQYF
15	.	.	TRBV4-1	TRBJ1-3	TGCGCCAGCAGCAAGGGACATACCACTGGAAACACCATATATTTT	CASSKGHTTGNTIYF
16	.	TRBD2	TRBV2	TRBJ2-5	TGTGCCAGCAGCCCCGGACTAGCGACTGGCCAAGAGACCCAGTACTTC	CASSPGLATGQETQYF
15	.	TRBD1	TRBV12-5	TRBJ2-5	TGTGCTAGTGGTGCTGGACAGGGATTTGTCGAGACCCAGTACTTC	CASGAGQGFVETQYF
11	.	.	TRBV19	TRBJ2-7	TGTGCCAGTAGTATTGCGGACGAGCAGTACTTC	CASSIADEQYF
13	.	.	TRBV5-4	TRBJ2-2	TGTGCCAGCAGCACCGGGGTTACCGGGGAGCTGTTTTTT	CASSTGVTGELFF
15	.	TRBD1	TRBV6-5	TRBJ2-2	TGTGCCAGCAGTTACGGGACAGGGGGTGTCGGGGAGCTGTTTTTT	CASSYGTGGVGELFF
15	.	TRBD1	TRBV28	TRBJ2-7	TGTGCCAGCAGTTGGACCGGGACAGGGCGGCGCGAGCAGTACTTC	CASSWTGTGRREQYF
15	.	TRBD2	TRBV6-6	TRBJ2-1	TGTGCCAGCAGTCTAGGGACTAGCGGGGGTTGGGAGCAGTTCTTC	CASSLGTSGGWEQFF
13	.	.	TRBV12-3/TRBV12-4	TRBJ1-1	TGTGCCAGCAGCCCTACCGCGAACACTGAAGCTTTCTTT	CASSPTANTEAFF
13	.	.	TRBV7-2	TRBJ1-5	TGTGCCAGCAGCCTTTACCACCGGCAGCCCCAGCATTTT	CASSLYHRQPQHF
12	many	.	TRBV2	TRBJ2-1	TGTGCCTCACAGAAGACCTACAATGAGCAGTTCTTC	CASQKTYNEQFF
12	.	.	TRBV10-3	TRBJ2-7	TGTGCCATCAGTGAGGGCCTGGACGAGCAGTACTTC	CAISEGLDEQYF
15	.	.	TRBV28	TRBJ1-6	TGTGCCAGCAGTTTCCTATGGGGGAGGGCTTCACCCCTCCACTTT	CASSFLWGRASPLHF
12	few	.	TRBV6-5	TRBJ1-4	TGTGCCAGCGCGAACGTTAATGAAAAACTGTTTTTT	CASANVNEKLFF
16	.	TRBD2	TRBV30	TRBJ2-5	TGTGCCTGGAGTATGACTAGCGGGAGTACGGGGCGGACCCAGTACTTC	CAWSMTSGSTGRTQYF
15	.	TRBD1	TRBV29-1	TRBJ1-1	TGCAGCGTATCTCCCGGGACAGGAGGGAACACTGAAGCTTTCTTT	CSVSPGTGGNTEAFF
12	.	TRBD1	TRBV2	TRBJ2-5	TGTGCCAGCAGGGGACAGGGGGAGACCCAGTACTTC	CASRGQGETQYF
12	.	.	TRBV19	TRBJ1-2	TGTGCCAGTATGGGGCCCTTTTTCGGCTACACCTTC	CASMGPFFGYTF
16	.	.	TRBV5-1	TRBJ1-2	TGCGCCAGCAGCTTGAGGGAGGGTATAGCTAACTATGGCTACACCTTC	CASSLREGIANYGYTF
15	few	TRBD1	TRBV7-2	TRBJ1-4	TGTGCCAGCAGCTTTGGGGGGACAGGGAATGAAAAACTGTTTTTT	CASSFGGTGNEKLFF
16	.	.	TRBV24-1	TRBJ1-5	TGTGCCACCAGTGATTCCGGGACAACGAGCAATCAGCCCCAGCATTTT	CATSDSGTTSNQPQHF
15	.	.	TRBV2	TRBJ2-7	TGTGCCAGCAAGGGCCGGGATTCGGGCCTTTACGAGCAGTACTTC	CASKGRDSGLYEQYF